This passage covers 30 T cell receptor beta chains from one sample sequenced in a study of T cells after posttransplantation cyclophosphamide. Cells defined as naive were viable CD3+CD4+ or CD3+CD8+ and CCR7+CD45RA+CD45RO-CD95-CD27+CD28+. The data were produced by immunoSEQ multiplex PCR, yet TCRdb's version contains in-frame clones alone and is incomplete. The sample has some 30,000 clones, roughly nine tenths seen once. The sample was naive CD4+ T cells sorted from blood. The source of these receptors is a man in his thirties or forties in good health and a related stem cell transplant donor.

The chain carries TRBV28 and TRBJ1-6; 9 bases map to TRBD1. CDR1 and CDR2 from the germline V gene are MDHEN and SYDVKM. The CDR3 sequence is 14 residues long. Trimming cost V 6 bases and J 10 bases; bases outside gene matches: 7. This CDR3 is CASSPGDRESPLHF. In DNA, the CDR3 is TGTGCCAGCAGCCCTGGGGACAGGGAGTCACCCCTCCACTTT.

This rearrangement joins TRBV6-1 to TRBJ1-6; D is ambiguous. Between the trimmed V and J ends, which lost 0 bases and 6 bases, there was a span of 3 bases. Germline V CDR1 and CDR2: MNHNS, SASEGT. The CDR3 sequence is 13 residues long. The CDR3 spells CASSEASNSPLHF. The DNA for the CDR3 is TGTGCCAGCAGTGAAGCGAGTAATTCACCCCTCCACTTT.

This chain connects TRBV6-1 to TRBJ2-2; 10 bases line up with TRBD1. The ends lost 2 bases at V and 6 bases at J; junction bases unmatched: 3. The CDR3 contains 15 residues. Per the germline V gene, CDR1 is MNHNS and CDR2 is SASEGT. CDR3 region: CASSESGTGAGELFF. CDR3 coding DNA: TGTGCCAGCAGTGAATCCGGGACAGGGGCCGGGGAGCTGTTTTTT.

This sequence joins TRBV25-1 and TRBJ2-1; the D gene is possibly TRBD1 (6 bases). Trimming pared 1 base from V and 8 bases from J, leaving 6 bases between. This CDR3 region has 12 residues. CDR1 and CDR2 (germline): MGHDK, SYGVNS. CDR3 sequence: CASSEWGHEQFF. The CDR3, as DNA: TGTGCCAGCAGTGAATGGGGGCATGAGCAGTTCTTC.

This clone was observed a single time. The chain joins TRBV29-1 to TRBJ2-2; the match to TRBD1 covers 8 bases. V lost 4 bases to trimming and J lost 7 bases; unmatched junction nucleotides: 5. CDR3 length: 13 residues. CDR1 is SQVTM, CDR2 ANQGSEA, per germline. CDR3 coding DNA: TGCAGCGTTGGGCAGGGGGCATACGGGGAGCTGTTTTTT. This encodes CSVGQGAYGELFF.

The V and J genes are TRBV19 and TRBJ1-2; TRBD1 matches at 7 bases. CDR1 is LNHDA and CDR2 is SQIVND in the germline V gene (reference sequence). This CDR3 spans 14 amino acids. The J segment lost 4 bases and the V segment lost 6 bases, leaving 8 bases of the junction unmatched. The CDR3 is CASSPGTVIYGYTF. CDR3 sequence (DNA): TGTGCCAGTAGCCCCGGGACAGTTATCTATGGCTACACCTTC. The whole variable domain, remainder taken from reference TRBV19 and TRBJ1-2, is DGGITQSPKYLFRKEGQNVTLSCEQNLNHDAMYWYRQDPGQGLRLIYYSQIVNDFQKGDIAEGYSVSREKKESFPLTVTSAQKNPTAFYLCASSPGTVIYGYTFGSGTRLTVV.

This clone was recorded a few times. This chain joins TRBV10-3 and TRBJ2-7; 9 bases align to TRBD1. The V segment lost 7 bases and the J segment 6 bases; nucleotides outside the gene matches: 4. The germline CDR1 and CDR2 sequences are ENHRY and SYGVKD. The CDR3 is made up of 12 amino acids. CDR3 coding DNA: TGTGCCATCACCCCGACAGGGGGCGAGCAGTACTTC. Amino acids: CAITPTGGEQYF.

V and J are TRBV2 and TRBJ1-2; 7 bases are a match to TRBD1. CDR3 length: 13 amino acids. The trim removed 6 bases at V and 4 bases at J, leaving 5 bases unmatched. Germline loops: CDR1 SNHLY, CDR2 FYNNEI. Here the CDR3 DNA reads TGTGCCAGCAGGAACAGGGGTGGCTATGGCTACACCTTC. Translation: CASRNRGGYGYTF. Variable domain in full (rest from reference TRBV2 and TRBJ1-2): EPEVTQTPSHQVTQMGQEVILRCVPISNHLYFYWYRQILGQKVEFLVSFYNNEISEKSEIFDDQFSVERPDGSNFTLKIRSTKLEDSAMYFCASRNRGGYGYTFGSGTRLTVV.

This clone was seen a single time. This chain connects TRBV7-9 to TRBJ1-4; 8 nucleotides line up with TRBD1. The V gene end was trimmed by 1 base and the J gene end by 7 bases; junction bases not matched to a gene: 2. Germline V CDR1 and CDR2: SEHNR, FQNEAQ (reference sequence). The CDR3 length is 14 residues. In DNA, the CDR3 is TGTGCCAGCAGCTTAGGACAGGGGAGTGAAAAACTGTTTTTT. Its translation: CASSLGQGSEKLFF.

The chain joins TRBV7-2 to TRBJ1-5; no clear D. This CDR3 contains 13 residues. Between the trimmed V and J ends, which lost 3 bases and 3 bases, there was a span of 6 bases. Germline CDR1 is SGHTA and CDR2 is FQGNSA. CDR3 coding DNA: TGTGCCAGCAGCTTGCAGTTCAATCAGCCCCAGCATTTT. It yields the protein CASSLQFNQPQHF.

The chain is built from TRBV6-5 and TRBJ2-3; D not resolved. CDR1 is MNHEY and CDR2 is SVGAGI in the germline V gene. The V gene lost 5 bases and the J gene lost 2 bases, with 14 bases spanning the gap. The CDR3 sequence is 15 residues long. The CDR3 loop reads CASSPQVGITDTQYF. The CDR3 bases are TGTGCCAGCAGTCCTCAAGTCGGTATCACAGATACGCAGTATTTT.

This chain joins TRBV6-1 and TRBJ2-2; 8 bases map to TRBD2. The germline V gene encodes CDR1 MNHNS and CDR2 SASEGT. The CDR3 sequence is 15 residues long. The trim removed 4 bases at V and 0 bases at J, leaving 1 base unmatched. The CDR3 region has the DNA TGTGCCAGCAGTGTACTAGCGGCGAACACCGGGGAGCTGTTTTTT. This sequence encodes CASSVLAANTGELFF.

This clone occurred once. The chain has TRBV5-5 and TRBJ2-1, with 7 nucleotides matching TRBD2. J lost 0 bases, V lost 0 bases, and 3 bases had no gene match. The CDR3 extends over 16 amino acids. CDR1 is SGHKS, CDR2 YYEKEE, per germline (reference sequence). Written as DNA, the CDR3 is TGTGCCAGCAGCTTGGTGACGGGAGGCTCCTACAATGAGCAGTTCTTC. Its translation is CASSLVTGGSYNEQFF.

The chain links TRBV27 to TRBJ2-5; 12 bases are shared with TRBD2. Germline V gives CDR1 MNHEY, CDR2 SMNVEV (reference sequence). The length of the CDR3 is 18 residues. V gave up 0 bases and J gave up 4 bases; unmatched junction bases: 9. The CDR3 here is CASSLSVASGGAGETQYF. CDR3 nucleotide sequence: TGTGCCAGCAGTTTATCGGTGGCTAGCGGGGGGGCCGGAGAGACCCAGTACTTC.

V is TRBV7-9 and J is TRBJ2-7; D gene uncertain. The CDR3 contains 11 residues. Germline V gene data show CDR1 as SEHNR and CDR2 as FQNEAQ (reference sequence). The V end lost 5 bases, the J end lost 3 bases, and 5 bases lay between the germline ends. The CDR3: CASSQFYEQYF. For the CDR3, the DNA is TGTGCCAGCAGCCAATTCTACGAGCAGTACTTC.

V gene TRBV10-3 combines with J gene TRBJ2-7; 12 bases are shared with TRBD2. There are 16 residues in the CDR3. Germline V lookup: CDR1 ENHRY, CDR2 SYGVKD. V was pared by 8 bases and J by 0 bases, with 8 bases of the junction left unmatched. In DNA form, the CDR3 reads TGTGCCATCCACACTAGCGGGGGGAAAAGCTCCTACGAGCAGTACTTC. Protein product: CAIHTSGGKSSYEQYF.

This sequence joins TRBV2 and TRBJ2-5; D remains ambiguous. In germline, CDR1 is SNHLY, CDR2 FYNNEI. Deletions cut 3 bases from V and 7 bases from J, with 15 bases between. CDR3 length: 14 residues. The CDR3 bases are TGTGCCAGCAGTGAGAGACTTAAAAGTCGGACCCAGTACTTC. Encoded protein: CASSERLKSRTQYF.

The chain employs TRBV29-1 and TRBJ1-1; TRBD1 matches 8 bases. The germline CDR1 and CDR2 sequences are SQVTM and ANQGSEA. V trimming: 6 bases; J trimming: 3 bases; junction bases outside the gene matches: 9. This CDR3 contains 14 residues. As DNA, the CDR3 is TGCAGCGTGGGACAGGCCATTGGGGACACTGAAGCTTTCTTT. Translation gives CSVGQAIGDTEAFF.

The chain is built from TRBV19 and TRBJ1-1; D is unclear. The CDR3 spans 13 residues. V was clipped by 6 bases and J by 1 base, with 9 bases between them. CDR1 and CDR2 from the germline V gene are LNHDA and SQIVND (reference sequence). CDR3 nucleotides: TGTGCCAGTAGCTCCCGGGGGAACACTGAAGCTTTCTTT. Protein: CASSSRGNTEAFF.

V usage is TRBV5-1 and J usage is TRBJ1-1, with TRBD1 matching 7 bases. V shed 0 bases and J 5 bases; nucleotides not matched to a gene: 13. CDR1 is SGHRS, CDR2 YFSETQ, per germline. The CDR3 is 17 amino acids. The CDR3 sequence: CASSLAGRGKRETEAFF. In DNA, the CDR3 is TGCGCCAGCAGCTTGGCGGGCAGGGGGAAGAGGGAAACTGAAGCTTTCTTT.

The rearrangement uses TRBV19 and TRBJ2-3; 9 bases match TRBD2. Germline V gene sequence: CDR1 LNHDA, CDR2 SQIVND (reference sequence). The CDR3 is 12 amino acids. J lost 4 bases, V lost 8 bases, and 1 base had no gene match. The CDR3 DNA reads as TGTGCCAGTGCGGGGGGGGCAGATACGCAGTATTTT. Protein: CASAGGADTQYF.

This clone was picked up one time. The chain couples TRBV5-1 to TRBJ2-3; D gene ambiguous. Germline V gene data show CDR1 as SGHRS and CDR2 as YFSETQ. The V gene lost 2 bases and the J gene lost 1 base, with 8 bases spanning the gap. CDR3 length: 14 amino acids. The CDR3 DNA is TGCGCCAGCAGCTTAATTAGCCGCACAGATACGCAGTATTTT. Amino acid sequence: CASSLISRTDTQYF.

This rearrangement joins TRBV5-1 to TRBJ1-1; D not certain. CDR1 and CDR2 (germline): SGHRS, YFSETQ. This CDR3 is built from 15 residues. Trimming removed 0 bases at V and 1 base at J, with 10 bases between. CDR3 coding DNA: TGCGCCAGCAGCTTGGTGAGTTCAGGGAACACTGAAGCTTTCTTT. Its protein product is CASSLVSSGNTEAFF.

The J gene is TRBJ2-1, the V gene TRBV19, with 9 bases aligning to TRBD1. Germline CDR1 LNHDA, CDR2 SQIVND (reference sequence). The CDR3 consists of 12 residues. Trimming removed 6 bases from V and 12 bases from J; junction bases left unmatched: 6. The CDR3 reads CASRPTGGVQFF. CDR3 nucleotides: TGTGCCAGTAGACCGACAGGGGGTGTGCAGTTCTTC.

The chain employs TRBV19 and TRBJ2-5, with TRBD2 matching over 7 bases. The CDR3 is made up of 14 amino acids. Per the germline V gene, CDR1 is LNHDA and CDR2 is SQIVND (reference sequence). V lost 4 bases to trimming and J lost 4 bases; unmatched junction nucleotides: 6. The CDR3 reads CASSTGLVGETQYF. The CDR3 bases are TGTGCCAGTAGTACCGGACTAGTCGGAGAGACCCAGTACTTC.

This clone was observed once. The chain recombines TRBV6-5 with TRBJ2-7; 8 nucleotides align to TRBD1. This CDR3 comprises 16 residues. The germline V gene encodes CDR1 MNHEY and CDR2 SVGAGI. Trimming removed 3 bases from V and 3 bases from J; junction bases left unmatched: 10. The CDR3 is CASSYADPGQGYEQYF. The DNA for the CDR3 is TGTGCCAGCAGTTATGCGGATCCAGGACAGGGCTACGAGCAGTACTTC.

This clone was picked up one time. The chain uses TRBV5-4 and TRBJ1-5, with TRBD1 as a possible D gene (5 bases). This CDR3 spans 15 amino acids. The germline CDR1 and CDR2 sequences are SGHNT and YYREEE (reference sequence). Trimming cost V 5 bases and J 6 bases, with 18 bases left between them. The CDR3 spells CASSRMGSRAQPQHF. The CDR3 DNA is TGTGCCAGCAGTCGGATGGGGTCCAGGGCTCAGCCCCAGCATTTT. The entire variable domain, with the rest obtained from reference TRBV5-4 and TRBJ1-5, is as follows: ETGVTQSPTHLIKTRGQQVTLRCSSQSGHNTVSWYQQALGQGPQFIFQYYREEENGRGNFPPRFSGLQFPNYSSELNVNALELDDSALYLCASSRMGSRAQPQHFGDGTRLSIL.

The chain employs TRBV19 and TRBJ2-7; perhaps TRBD1 as D (8 bases). V dropped 1 base and J dropped 6 bases, with 13 bases sitting between them. The CDR3 is made up of 14 amino acids. Per the germline V gene, CDR1 is LNHDA and CDR2 is SQIVND (reference sequence). This CDR3 is CASSIVDREGEQYF. As DNA, the CDR3 is TGTGCCAGTAGTATAGTGGACAGGGAGGGCGAGCAGTACTTC.

The rearrangement links TRBV28 to TRBJ1-1; TRBD1 matches 12 bases. V lost 5 bases, J lost 7 bases, and 8 bases stayed unmatched. The germline V gene has CDR1 MDHEN and CDR2 SYDVKM. This CDR3 comprises 15 residues. The CDR3 DNA reads TGTGCCAGCAGTCTGGGGACAGGGGGCCGGTTTGAAGCTTTCTTT. Translating it yields CASSLGTGGRFEAFF.

The rearrangement uses TRBV2 and TRBJ2-5, with 8 positions matching TRBD2. V lost 1 base and J lost 1; bases outside the gene matches: 5. CDR3 length equals 16 residues. Germline V gene data show CDR1 as SNHLY and CDR2 as FYNNEI. The CDR3: CASSEGPSGFQETQYF. The CDR3 DNA reads as TGTGCCAGCAGTGAAGGGCCTAGCGGGTTCCAAGAGACCCAGTACTTC.